These T cell receptor beta chains were read from a single sample in a study of blood T cell repertoires in COVID-19. TCRdb's table, derived via immunoSEQ multiplex PCR, lists solely in-frame clones and lacks some. The sample includes about 140,000 clones, roughly 84% of them seen just once. The source material was PBMCs or T cells enriched from blood (not recorded which). The receptors were sampled from a man aged 40-49 years with acute COVID-19. The CDR3 runs from the conserved cysteine through the conserved F or W. A D gene is named only where the DNA matches it firmly. The size entry is marked missing in some rows and otherwise reads once, few, many or a size class.

j_call clone_size d_call v_call cdr3_nt cdr3_aa
TRBJ1-2 . . TRBV10-2 TGCGCCAGCAGTGAGGGCAGGGCCCCGGACGGCTACACCTTC CASSEGRAPDGYTF
TRBJ2-7 . TRBD2 TRBV29-1 TGCAGCGGAATTGAGGTTCTATTGGCTAGCGGGAGGTACGAGCAGTACTTC CSGIEVLLASGRYEQYF
TRBJ1-6 . TRBD1 TRBV7-2 TGTCGGAGGGGACAGCATAATTCACCCCTCCACTTT CRRGQHNSPLHF
TRBJ1-1 . . TRBV10-3 TGTGCCATCAGTGCTAGGCGAACCCAGAACACTGAAGCTTTCTTT CAISARRTQNTEAFF
TRBJ1-4 . . TRBV4-3 TGCGCCAGCAGCCAAGTGGGTCAGGAGGGAAAACTGTTTTTT CASSQVGQEGKLFF
TRBJ2-7 . . TRBV11-2 TGTGCCAGCAGCTTAGGCGGCAGAACCTACGAGCAGTACTTC CASSLGGRTYEQYF
TRBJ1-5 . TRBD1 TRBV27 TGTGCCAGCAAGGCAGGGGGACAGCCCCAGCATTTT CASKAGGQPQHF
TRBJ1-2 . TRBD1 TRBV6-5 TGTGCCAGCAGGGAGGGGACAGGGGGCAACTATGGCTACACCTTC CASREGTGGNYGYTF
TRBJ2-7 . TRBD2 TRBV24-1 TGTGCCACCAGTGAGGTCGGGACTAGCGGGATTAGGGTTGGGGGCGAGCAGTACTTC CATSEVGTSGIRVGGEQYF
TRBJ2-1 . TRBD1 TRBV12-5 TGTGCTAGTGGTTTTGGGACAGGCTACAATGAGCAGTTCTTC CASGFGTGYNEQFF
TRBJ1-6 . TRBD1 TRBV5-1 TGCGCCAGCAGCTTGGGACAGGGAAATTCACCCCTCCACTTT CASSLGQGNSPLHF
TRBJ2-1 . TRBD1 TRBV30 TGTGCCTCTCAGGGGACAGGCTACAATGAGCAGTTCTTC CASQGTGYNEQFF
TRBJ2-2 once TRBD1 TRBV4-3 TGCGCCAGCAGCCAAGATCTCAGGGACAGGGGGCAGTATCCCGGGGAGCTGTTTTTT CASSQDLRDRGQYPGELFF
TRBJ2-7 . . TRBV27 TGTGCCAGCAGTTTTACTAGGCCTAGCGAGCAGTACTTC CASSFTRPSEQYF
TRBJ2-7 . TRBD2 TRBV19 TGTGCCAGTAGTACCTCCCCTAGCGGGAGCCTCTCCGAGCAGTACTTC CASSTSPSGSLSEQYF
TRBJ2-1 . . TRBV24-1 TGTGCCACCAGTGGGGGGGGCAGCTCCTACAATGAGCAGTTCTTC CATSGGGSSYNEQFF
TRBJ2-3 . . TRBV4-3 TGCGCCAGCAGCCAAGAGTTGGGAGAGAGCACAGATACGCAGTATTTT CASSQELGESTDTQYF
TRBJ1-2 . . TRBV5-4 TGTGCCAGCACCCTAGGCGCCGCAGAATATGGCTACACCTTC CASTLGAAEYGYTF
TRBJ2-2 . . TRBV10-1 TGCGCCAGCAGTGACGGGGGAACCGGGGAGCTGTTTTTT CASSDGGTGELFF
TRBJ2-3 . . TRBV12-5 TGTGCTAGTGGTTTTGGAGGGGGCGAGGTGGATACGCAGTATTTT CASGFGGGEVDTQYF
TRBJ2-5 . TRBD2 TRBV4-3 TGCGCCAGCAGCCAAGATTATTGGGGGGGTTGGCAAGAGACCCAGTACTTC CASSQDYWGGWQETQYF
TRBJ2-7 . TRBD1 TRBV18 TGTGCCAGCTCCCTGTGGACAGGAGAAAACTACGAGCAGTACTTC CASSLWTGENYEQYF
TRBJ1-1 once . TRBV6-5 TGTGCCAGCAGTTACTCCGGGGAGACCATGAACACTGAAGCTTTCTTT CASSYSGETMNTEAFF
TRBJ2-7 . TRBD2 TRBV11-2 TGTGCCAGCAGCTTAGATTCTATTATTCGGGAGGGCCAGGAAGACGAGCAGTACTTC CASSLDSIIREGQEDEQYF
TRBJ1-1 . . TRBV28 TGTGCCAGCAGTCGACTCCGGGAGAACACTGAAGCTTTCTTT CASSRLRENTEAFF
TRBJ2-5 . TRBD1 TRBV9 TGTGCCAGCAGCGAGAGACAGGGTATCTCAGAGACCCAGTACTTC CASSERQGISETQYF
TRBJ2-5 . TRBD2 TRBV11-3 TGTGCCAGCAGCCCCGGGACTAGCGGAGAATCAGAGACCCAGTACTTC CASSPGTSGESETQYF
TRBJ1-3 . . TRBV7-2 TGTGCCAGCAGCCTCAGCGGGGGACTTAGTGGAAACACCATATATTTT CASSLSGGLSGNTIYF
TRBJ1-6 . TRBD1 TRBV9 TGTGCCAGCAGCAGACAGGGAAATAATTCACCCCTCCACTTT CASSRQGNNSPLHF
TRBJ2-7 once TRBD2 TRBV11-2 TGTGCCAGCAGCGGGTCCCGGACTAGCGGGAGTAACGAGCAGTACTTC CASSGSRTSGSNEQYF
TRBJ1-5 . TRBD1 TRBV5-1 TGCGCCAGCAGCCCGGGGACAGCGGAGAATCAGCCCCAGCATTTT CASSPGTAENQPQHF
TRBJ2-1 . TRBD2 TRBV11-2 TGTGCCAGCAGCTTTTCCCCCGGGACTAGCGGGTTCGATGAGCAGTTCTTC CASSFSPGTSGFDEQFF
TRBJ2-5 . . TRBV2 TGTGCCAGCAGTGGCCACCTGGAGGGCGGGCGAGAGACCCAGTACTTC CASSGHLEGGRETQYF
TRBJ2-5 once TRBD1 TRBV19 TGTGCCAGTAGCCTCACCGGGACAGGAAAAGAGACCCAGTACTTC CASSLTGTGKETQYF
TRBJ2-1 . TRBD2 TRBV18 TGTGCCAGCTCACCCGGGACTAGCGATGAGCAGTTCTTC CASSPGTSDEQFF
TRBJ2-2 . . TRBV5-1 TGCGCCAGCAGCTCGAGCGCCCCCGAGAGAGGGACCGGGGAGCTGTTTTTT CASSSSAPERGTGELFF
TRBJ1-1 . . TRBV28 TGTGCCAGCAGGACGGGGAACACTGAAGCTTTCTTT CASRTGNTEAFF
TRBJ1-3 . . TRBV4-3 TGCGCCAGCAGCCAAGTTGGGGGGTCCTCTGGAAACACCATATATTTT CASSQVGGSSGNTIYF
TRBJ1-1 few . TRBV6-2/TRBV6-3 TGTGCCAGCAGTCCCCCGGGGGTTTCGAACACTGAAGCTTTCTTT CASSPPGVSNTEAFF
TRBJ2-7 . TRBD2 TRBV3-1/TRBV3-2 TGTGCCAGCAGCCAAGCCGGGACTAGTGACGAGCAGTACTTC CASSQAGTSDEQYF
TRBJ2-3 . . TRBV29-1 TGCAGCGTTGATGAGAACACAGATACGCAGTATTTT CSVDENTDTQYF
TRBJ2-2 few TRBD1 TRBV19 TGTGCCAGTATTGAGACAGGGGCACCTTCCGGGGAGCTGTTTTTT CASIETGAPSGELFF
TRBJ2-4 . TRBD2 TRBV7-2 TGTGCCAGCAGCGCACGCGGGGGGACCATTCAGTACTTC CASSARGGTIQYF
TRBJ1-1 . TRBD1 TRBV7-2 TGTGCCAGCAGCTCTAGAGCCGGGACAGGGCCTCTAACGACTGAAGCTTTCTTT CASSSRAGTGPLTTEAFF
TRBJ1-2 . TRBD1 TRBV6-2/TRBV6-3 TGTGCCAGCAGTCCCGACAGGGCTGGCTACACCTTC CASSPDRAGYTF
TRBJ2-3 . TRBD1 TRBV11-2 TGTGCCAGCAGTAGACAGGGAATGAGGACAGATACGCAGTATTTT CASSRQGMRTDTQYF
TRBJ1-2 once . TRBV18 TGTGCCAGCTCACCCGACCGGGCTAGGGAGCCCTATGGCTACACCTTC CASSPDRAREPYGYTF
TRBJ1-1 . TRBD1 TRBV7-9 TGTGCCAGCAGCTTATCGGGACAGGGGGGGACTGAAGCTTTCTTT CASSLSGQGGTEAFF
TRBJ2-5 . . TRBV7-2 TGTGCCAGCAGCTTAGGTAGTGCGGGAGAGACCCAGTACTTC CASSLGSAGETQYF
TRBJ1-1 few . TRBV19 TGTGCCAGTAGTATACCTTCCGTCACTGAAGCTTTCTTT CASSIPSVTEAFF
TRBJ1-1 . . TRBV6-5 TGTGCCAGCAGTTACCGCGGGGGCTCGAGGACTGAAGCTTTCTTT CASSYRGGSRTEAFF
TRBJ1-4 . TRBD1 TRBV7-2 TGTGCCAGCAGCCCAGGGGGAGAAACTAATGAAAAACTGTTTTTT CASSPGGETNEKLFF
TRBJ2-5 . . TRBV6-5 TGTGCCAGCAGTTACGAGGCAGAAGAGACCCAGTACTTC CASSYEAEETQYF
TRBJ2-1 . . TRBV6-1 TGTGCCAGCAGTGCACCCACAGGCGAGGGGTGGGACATAAATGAGCAGTTCTTC CASSAPTGEGWDINEQFF
TRBJ1-4 . TRBD1 TRBV7-9 TGTGCAGGGGGCGATAATGAAAAACTGTTTTTT CAGGDNEKLFF
TRBJ2-1 few . TRBV5-1 TGCGCCAGCAGCTTGGGAGACAACAATGAGCAGTTCTTC CASSLGDNNEQFF